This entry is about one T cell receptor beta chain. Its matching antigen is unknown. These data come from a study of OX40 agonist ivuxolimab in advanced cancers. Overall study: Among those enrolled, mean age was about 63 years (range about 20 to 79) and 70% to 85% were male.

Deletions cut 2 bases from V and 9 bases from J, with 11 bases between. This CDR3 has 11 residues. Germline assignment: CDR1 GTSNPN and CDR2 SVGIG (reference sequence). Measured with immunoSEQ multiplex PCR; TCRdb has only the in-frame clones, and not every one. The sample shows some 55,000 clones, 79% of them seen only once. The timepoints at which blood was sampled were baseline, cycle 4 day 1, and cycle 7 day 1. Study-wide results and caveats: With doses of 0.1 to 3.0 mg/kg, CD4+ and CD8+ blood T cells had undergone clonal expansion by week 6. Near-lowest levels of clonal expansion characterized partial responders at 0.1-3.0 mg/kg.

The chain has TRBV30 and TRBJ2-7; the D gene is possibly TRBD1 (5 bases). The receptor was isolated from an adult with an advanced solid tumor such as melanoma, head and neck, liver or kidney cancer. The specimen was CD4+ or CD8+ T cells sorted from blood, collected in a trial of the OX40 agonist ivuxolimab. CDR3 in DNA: TGTGCCTGGAGTACAGGTAATTTGCAGTACTTC. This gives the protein CAWSTGNLQYF.